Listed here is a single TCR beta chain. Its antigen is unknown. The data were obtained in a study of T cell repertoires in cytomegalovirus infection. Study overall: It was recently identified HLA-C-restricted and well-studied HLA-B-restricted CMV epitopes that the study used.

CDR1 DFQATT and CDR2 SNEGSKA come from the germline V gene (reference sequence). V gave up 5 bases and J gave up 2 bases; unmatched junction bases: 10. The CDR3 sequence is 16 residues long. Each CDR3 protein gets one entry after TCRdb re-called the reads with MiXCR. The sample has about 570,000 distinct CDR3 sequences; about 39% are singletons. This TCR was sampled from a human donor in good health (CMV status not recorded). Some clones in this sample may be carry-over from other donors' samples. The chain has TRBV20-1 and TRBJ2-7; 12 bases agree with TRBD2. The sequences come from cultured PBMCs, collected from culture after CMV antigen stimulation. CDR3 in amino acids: CSAQTSGGRLAYEQYF. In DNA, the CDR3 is TGCAGTGCTCAGACTAGCGGGGGACGACTAGCCTACGAGCAGTACTTC.